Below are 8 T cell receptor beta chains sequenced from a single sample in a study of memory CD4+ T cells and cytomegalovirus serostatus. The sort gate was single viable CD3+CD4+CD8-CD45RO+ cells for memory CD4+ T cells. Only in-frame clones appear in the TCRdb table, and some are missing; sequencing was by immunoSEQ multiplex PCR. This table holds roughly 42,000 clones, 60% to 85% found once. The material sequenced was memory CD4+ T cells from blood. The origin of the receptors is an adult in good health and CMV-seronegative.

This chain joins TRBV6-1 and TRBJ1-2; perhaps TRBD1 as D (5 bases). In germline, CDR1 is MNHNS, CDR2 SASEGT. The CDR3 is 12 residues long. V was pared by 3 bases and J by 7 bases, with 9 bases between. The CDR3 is CASSEGGGGYTF. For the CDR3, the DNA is TGTGCCAGCAGTGAGGGTGGGGGTGGCTACACCTTC.

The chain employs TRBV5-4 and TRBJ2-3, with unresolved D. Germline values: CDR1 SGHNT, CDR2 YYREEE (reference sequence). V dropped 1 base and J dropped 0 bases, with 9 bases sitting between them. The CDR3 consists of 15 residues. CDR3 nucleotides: TGTGCCAGCAGCTTGAGAGCGATCAGCACAGATACGCAGTATTTT. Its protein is CASSLRAISTDTQYF.

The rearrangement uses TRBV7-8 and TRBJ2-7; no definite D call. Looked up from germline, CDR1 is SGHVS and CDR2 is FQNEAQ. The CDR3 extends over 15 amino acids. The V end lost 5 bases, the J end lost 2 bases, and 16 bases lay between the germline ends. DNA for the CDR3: TGTGCCAGCAGCCTTCCGGGCCACCAAACCTACGAGCAGTACTTC. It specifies CASSLPGHQTYEQYF.

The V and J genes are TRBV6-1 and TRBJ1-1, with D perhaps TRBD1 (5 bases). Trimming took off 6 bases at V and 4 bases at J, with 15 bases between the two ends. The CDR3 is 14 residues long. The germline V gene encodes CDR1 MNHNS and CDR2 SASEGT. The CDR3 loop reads CASRDTNEGTEAFF. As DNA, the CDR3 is TGTGCCAGCAGGGACACAAATGAGGGCACTGAAGCTTTCTTT.

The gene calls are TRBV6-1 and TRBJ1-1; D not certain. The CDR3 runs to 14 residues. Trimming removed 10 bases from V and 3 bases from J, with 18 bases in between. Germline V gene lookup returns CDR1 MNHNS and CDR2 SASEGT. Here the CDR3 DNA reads TGTGCCACCAATGAGATTGGACGGGACACTGAAGCTTTCTTT. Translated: CATNEIGRDTEAFF.

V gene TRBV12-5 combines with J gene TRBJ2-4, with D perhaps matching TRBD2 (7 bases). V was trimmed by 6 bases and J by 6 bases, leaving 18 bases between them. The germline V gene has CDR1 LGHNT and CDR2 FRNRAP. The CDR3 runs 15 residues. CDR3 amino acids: CASGPSGGRINIQYF. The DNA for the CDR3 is TGTGCTAGTGGCCCTTCGGGGGGCCGGATAAACATTCAGTACTTC.

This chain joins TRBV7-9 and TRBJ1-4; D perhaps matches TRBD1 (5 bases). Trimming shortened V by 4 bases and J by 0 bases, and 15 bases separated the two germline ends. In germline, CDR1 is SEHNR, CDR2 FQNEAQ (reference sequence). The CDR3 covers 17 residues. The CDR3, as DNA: TGTGCCAGCAGCTCCCGGGGAGGAGGGGCAACTAATGAAAAACTGTTTTTT. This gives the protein CASSSRGGGATNEKLFF.

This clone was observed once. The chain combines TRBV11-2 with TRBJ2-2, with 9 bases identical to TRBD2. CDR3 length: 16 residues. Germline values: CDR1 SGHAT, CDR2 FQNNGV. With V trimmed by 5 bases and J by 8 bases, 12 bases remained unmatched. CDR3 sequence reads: CASSPPRGGASGELFF. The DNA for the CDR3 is TGTGCCAGCAGCCCACCTCGCGGGGGGGCCTCTGGGGAGCTGTTTTTT.